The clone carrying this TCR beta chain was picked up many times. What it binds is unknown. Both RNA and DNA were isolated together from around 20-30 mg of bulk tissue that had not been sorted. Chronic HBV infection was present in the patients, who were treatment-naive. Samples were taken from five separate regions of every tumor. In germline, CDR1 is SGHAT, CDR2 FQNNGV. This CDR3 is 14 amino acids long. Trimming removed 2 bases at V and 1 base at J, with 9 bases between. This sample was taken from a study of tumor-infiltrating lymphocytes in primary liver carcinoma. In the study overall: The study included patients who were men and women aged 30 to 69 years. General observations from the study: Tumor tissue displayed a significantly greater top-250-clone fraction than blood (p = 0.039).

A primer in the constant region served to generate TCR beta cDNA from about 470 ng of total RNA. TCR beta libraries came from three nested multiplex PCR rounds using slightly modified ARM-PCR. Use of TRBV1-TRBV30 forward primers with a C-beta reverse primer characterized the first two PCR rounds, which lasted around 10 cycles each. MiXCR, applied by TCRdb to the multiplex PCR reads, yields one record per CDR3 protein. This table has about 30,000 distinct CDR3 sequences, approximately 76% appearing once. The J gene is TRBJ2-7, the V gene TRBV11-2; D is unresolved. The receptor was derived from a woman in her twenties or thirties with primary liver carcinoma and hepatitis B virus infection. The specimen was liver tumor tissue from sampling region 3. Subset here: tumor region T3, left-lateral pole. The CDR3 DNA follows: TGTGCCAGCAGCTTATGGGGTCCGTCCTACGAGCAGTACTTC. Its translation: CASSLWGPSYEQYF. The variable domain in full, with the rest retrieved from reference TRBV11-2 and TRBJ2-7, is EAGVAQSPRYKIIEKRQSVAFWCNPISGHATLYWYQQILGQGPKLLIQFQNNGVVDDSQLPKDRFSAERLKGVDSTLKIQPAKLEDSAVYLCASSLWGPSYEQYFGPGTRLTVT.